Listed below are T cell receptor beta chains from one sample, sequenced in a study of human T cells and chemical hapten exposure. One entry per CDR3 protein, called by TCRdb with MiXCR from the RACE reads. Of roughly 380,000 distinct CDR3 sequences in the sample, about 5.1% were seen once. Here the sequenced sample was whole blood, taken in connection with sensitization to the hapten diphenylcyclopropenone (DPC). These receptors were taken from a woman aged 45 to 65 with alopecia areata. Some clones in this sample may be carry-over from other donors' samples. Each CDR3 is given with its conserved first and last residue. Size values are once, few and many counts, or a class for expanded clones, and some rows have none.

CDR3: CASSLAGAEAFF
J: TRBJ1-1
size: many
V: TRBV11-1

CDR3: CASRSDHLGSPLHF
J: TRBJ1-6
size: NA
V: TRBV2

CDR3: CSPRRQTNTGELFF
J: TRBJ2-2
size: many
V: TRBV29-1

CDR3: CASSPLEGYGTETQYF
J: TRBJ2-5
size: many
V: TRBV7-6

CDR3: CASRGRWDQPQHF
J: TRBJ1-5
size: NA
V: TRBV6-5

CDR3: CASSSTTGGTQPQHF
J: TRBJ1-5
size: many
V: TRBV7-2

CDR3: CSARVKDTGYEQYF
J: TRBJ2-7
size: many
V: TRBV20-1

CDR3: CSGDLTDTQYF
J: TRBJ2-3
size: few
V: TRBV29-1

CDR3: CSASAGNTIYF
J: TRBJ1-3
size: NA
V: TRBV20-1

CDR3: CASSYTGQGLMNTEAFF
J: TRBJ1-1
size: few
V: TRBV6-2/TRBV6-3

CDR3: CSAVGQVTSYEQYF
J: TRBJ2-7
size: many
V: TRBV20-1

CDR3: CASSLNGQTEAFF
J: TRBJ1-1
size: many
V: TRBV5-5

CDR3: CASRKGTPDNSPLHF
J: TRBJ1-6
size: NA
V: TRBV6-2/TRBV6-3

CDR3: CSVEGGTDGYTF
J: TRBJ1-2
size: NA
V: TRBV29-1

CDR3: CASSTGTHYGYTF
J: TRBJ1-2
size: many
V: TRBV12-3/TRBV12-4

CDR3: CASSQDMRGGTEAFF
J: TRBJ1-1
size: few
V: TRBV14

CDR3: CASSQDGLTSGQETQYF
J: TRBJ2-5
size: NA
V: TRBV4-2

CDR3: CASSLSNYPETQYF
J: TRBJ2-5
size: many
V: TRBV7-8

CDR3: CASSTGLAADEQFF
J: TRBJ2-1
size: NA
V: TRBV7-2

CDR3: CASSRVIQQSLSEETIYF
J: TRBJ1-3
size: few
V: TRBV5-5

CDR3: CASSGTTAKNIQYF
J: TRBJ2-4
size: many
V: TRBV6-5

CDR3: CSASNPASGSYEQYF
J: TRBJ2-7
size: many
V: TRBV20-1

CDR3: CASSQGPGTLDYNEQFF
J: TRBJ2-1
size: many
V: TRBV4-2

CDR3: CASSKTYNEQFF
J: TRBJ2-1
size: many
V: TRBV6-6

CDR3: CASSLGLGLAGLSTDTQYF
J: TRBJ2-3
size: few
V: TRBV13

CDR3: CASSEVRVSPQHF
J: TRBJ1-5
size: many
V: TRBV6-1

CDR3: CASSSLAGYSYEQYF
J: TRBJ2-7
size: many
V: TRBV28

CDR3: CASNSGGSSKMFF
J: TRBJ2-2
size: NA
V: TRBV7-2

CDR3: CASRLTGGGWNSPLHF
J: TRBJ1-6
size: NA
V: TRBV12-3/TRBV12-4

CDR3: CASSRDAGIQFF
J: TRBJ2-1
size: many
V: TRBV3-1

CDR3: CASSQVTSGNYEQYF
J: TRBJ2-7
size: NA
V: TRBV4-2

CDR3: CASSLDGVNTEAFF
J: TRBJ1-1
size: many
V: TRBV11-2

CDR3: CASKSLDSTGELFF
J: TRBJ2-2
size: NA
V: TRBV23-1

CDR3: CASRRTANTGELFF
J: TRBJ2-2
size: many
V: TRBV4-2

CDR3: CSVELSATYEQYF
J: TRBJ2-7
size: NA
V: TRBV29-1

CDR3: CASSSPGLPQQYF
J: TRBJ2-7
size: many
V: TRBV7-3

CDR3: CASSLRTSGSGDTQYF
J: TRBJ2-3
size: few
V: TRBV5-4

CDR3: CASSQDRRIQETQYF
J: TRBJ2-5
size: many
V: TRBV18

CDR3: CASSLLGWGNEQFF
J: TRBJ2-1
size: NA
V: TRBV27

CDR3: CASSLGQGGPREQFF
J: TRBJ2-1
size: many
V: TRBV12-3/TRBV12-4

CDR3: CASSDLTAGSNQPQHF
J: TRBJ1-5
size: many
V: TRBV6-1

CDR3: CASSLDHGGGETQYF
J: TRBJ2-5
size: few
V: TRBV13

CDR3: CSVTRGTGGNEQYF
J: TRBJ2-7
size: many
V: TRBV29-1

CDR3: CASSQEERLYEKLFF
J: TRBJ1-4
size: few
V: TRBV4-1

CDR3: CSAGSSGSYEQYF
J: TRBJ2-7
size: NA
V: TRBV20-1

CDR3: CASTPGHNTEAFF
J: TRBJ1-1
size: NA
V: TRBV12-3/TRBV12-4

CDR3: CASSFRADTQYF
J: TRBJ2-3
size: many
V: TRBV7-2

CDR3: CASSLGEESGQPQHF
J: TRBJ1-5
size: many
V: TRBV12-3/TRBV12-4

CDR3: CSVVFVSDEQFF
J: TRBJ2-1
size: many
V: TRBV29-1

CDR3: CASSSSNAPTDTQYF
J: TRBJ2-3
size: NA
V: TRBV9

CDR3: CASTQYGEGYNEQFF
J: TRBJ2-1
size: NA
V: TRBV13

CDR3: CATSRDALGNQPQHF
J: TRBJ1-5
size: NA
V: TRBV15

CDR3: CASSALADTQYF
J: TRBJ2-3
size: many
V: TRBV6-5

CDR3: CASEYNEQFF
J: TRBJ2-1
size: many
V: TRBV2

CDR3: CASSPFGLAADTQYF
J: TRBJ2-3
size: NA
V: TRBV4-1